This T cell receptor beta chain was identified in a study of cytomegalovirus exposure and HLA in healthy donors. Findings and limits, study-wide: An ancestry cluster, one associated with Asian ancestry, reportedly showed fewer N-insertions than the approximately 660-donor mean in a later analysis.

The sample holds a few counts of this clone. Its cognate antigen is unknown. Researchers ran the PCR with 60 Vbeta and 13 Jbeta primers. The protocol was immunoSEQ multiplex PCR, while the TCRdb copy is restricted to in-frame clones and leaves out a portion. The data contain around 220,000 clones, 60% to 80% of them singletons. This sequence was found in a woman aged 30 to 39 in good health and CMV-seronegative. The sequencing sample was made of PBMCs.

The CDR3 loop is CASSIPIYNEQFF. The CDR3 DNA is TGTGCCAGTAGTATCCCAATCTACAATGAGCAGTTCTTC. The V and J genes are TRBV19 and TRBJ2-1; no clear D gene. This CDR3 is built from 13 residues. Germline V gene lookup returns CDR1 LNHDA and CDR2 SQIVND (reference sequence). Trimming shortened V by 3 bases and J by 3 bases, and 6 bases separated the two germline ends.